Shown below are 4 T cell receptor beta chains from a single sample sequenced in a study of blood T cells in healthy people across ages. A J-beta primer mix and a sample-barcoded 5' primer were used in a second PCR of about 7 to 12 cycles. Via MiXCR, TCRdb re-called the 5' RACE reads, giving one row per CDR3 protein. The sample has approximately 850,000 distinct CDR3 sequences, about three fifths seen once. The specimen was blood. The receptors originated from a man aged 25-45 years in good health.

The chain employs TRBV29-1 and TRBJ2-5, with 7 bases matching TRBD1. CDR3 length: 13 residues. The junction had 6 bases not matched to a gene; V was cut back by 7 bases and J by 1 base. The V gene's germline CDR1 is SQVTM and CDR2 ANQGSEA. Written as DNA, the CDR3 is TGCAGCGCCACCTGGACAGGCCAAGAGACCCAGTACTTC. It codes for CSATWTGQETQYF.

The chain is built from TRBV15 and TRBJ2-5; maybe TRBD1 (6 bases). The CDR3 contains 16 residues. The ends were cut back, 2 bases at V and 5 bases at J, with 18 bases in the middle. Germline V lookup: CDR1 LNHNV, CDR2 YYDKDF (reference sequence). CDR3 coding DNA: TGTGCCACCAGCAGAAACCGTTACAGGGTTGGGGAGACCCAGTACTTC. Protein: CATSRNRYRVGETQYF.

This clonotype came up a few times. The V and J genes are TRBV6-5 and TRBJ2-1; 12 bases are shared with TRBD2. The CDR3 consists of 17 residues. Per germline, CDR1 MNHEY and CDR2 SVGAGI. With V trimmed by 0 bases and J by 8 bases, 8 bases remained unmatched. CDR3 bases: TGTGCCAGCAGTTACTCTGGACTAGCGGGACGCTCTCATGAGCAGTTCTTC. Translation gives CASSYSGLAGRSHEQFF.

The CDR3 reads CASMRQGISPLHF. The CDR3, as DNA: TGTGCCAGCATGCGGCAGGGGATCTCACCCCTCCACTTT. The chain combines TRBV6-1 with TRBJ1-6, with D possibly matching TRBD1 (6 bases). There are 13 residues in the CDR3. V was clipped by 7 bases and J by 10 bases, with 14 bases between them. Germline CDR1 MNHNS, CDR2 SASEGT.